This T cell receptor beta chain was captured in a study of shared clonotypes between healthy human individuals. Study context: CD4 naive and memory got three plates each, CD8 naive two, CD8 memory one. Study findings and constraints: Estimated clonotype richness was generally higher in naive than memory subsets.

The CDR3 contains 14 residues. Germline V CDR1 and CDR2: SGHTA, FQGTGA. Trimming removed 5 bases from V and 7 bases from J; junction bases left unmatched: 7. Regarding this clone: Its specificity is unknown.

Deep-level settings were used for running the assay. Each subset's genomic DNA was shared equally among a number of immunoSEQ plates. Profiled with immunoSEQ multiplex PCR; TCRdb holds only in-frame clones, not every one. The sample yields around 2.1 million clones, around 95% seen once. Sequencing was done on a sample of naive CD4+ T cells sorted from blood. Subset specified: CD45RA+ positively selected. The clonotype originates from a man between 18 and 29 years old in good health. The V call is TRBV7-3, the J call TRBJ2-2; 7 bases line up with TRBD1. In nucleotides, the CDR3 is TGTGCCAGCAGCCCGGACAGGATGAACGGGGAGCTGTTTTTT. It specifies CASSPDRMNGELFF.